This entry lists 30 T cell receptor beta chains sequenced from one sample in a study of T cells after yellow fever vaccination. Via MiXCR, TCRdb re-called the 5' RACE reads, giving one row per CDR3 protein. The sample lists under 500,000 distinct CDR3 sequences, 18% seen once, with about a sixth in the top ten. The material sequenced was PBMCs, taken before the yellow fever booster vaccination. These receptors were obtained from a man between 18 and 29 years old who received the YFV17D yellow fever vaccine.

This clonotype appeared a few times. V gene TRBV7-2 combines with J gene TRBJ2-3; D may be TRBD1 or TRBD2 (5 bases each). The CDR3 is 13 residues long. The V gene's germline CDR1 is SGHTA and CDR2 FQGNSA. V dropped 2 bases and J dropped 6 bases, with 9 bases sitting between them. The CDR3 here is CASSLRGDDTQYF. For the CDR3, the DNA is TGTGCCAGCAGCTTAAGAGGGGATGATACGCAGTATTTT.

The chain employs TRBV20-1 and TRBJ2-1, with D perhaps matching TRBD1 (5 bases). The CDR3 is 14 amino acids. Germline CDR1 DFQATT, CDR2 SNEGSKA (reference sequence). Trimming pared 2 bases from V and 9 bases from J, leaving 17 bases between. CDR3 DNA sequence: TGCAGTGCTAGAAAGGGGCCCCAGCTCACTGAGCAGTTCTTC. As protein: CSARKGPQLTEQFF.

The chain couples TRBV7-9 to TRBJ2-3; TRBD1 matches at 9 bases. Germline CDR1 is SEHNR and CDR2 is FQNEAQ (reference sequence). The CDR3 is made up of 18 amino acids. Unmatched junction bases numbered 14, after V lost 5 bases and J lost 2 bases. CDR3 sequence (DNA): TGTGCCAGCAGCGACTCATCAGGAGGGACAGGGACCACAGATACGCAGTATTTT. It yields the protein CASSDSSGGTGTTDTQYF. The complete variable domain, with remaining parts taken from reference TRBV7-9 and TRBJ2-3, reads DTGVSQNPRHKITKRGQNVTFRCDPISEHNRLYWYRQTLGQGPEFLTYFQNEAQLEKSRLLSDRFSAERPKGSFSTLEIQRTEQGDSAMYLCASSDSSGGTGTTDTQYFGPGTRLTVL.

The table lists this clonotype with a few counts. The chain uses TRBV21-1 and TRBJ2-1; the table calls TRBD1, which could not be checked here. TRBV21-1 is a pseudogene. This CDR3 region has 16 residues. The CDR3 is CASSKPDRERVNEQFF. CDR3 sequence (DNA): TGTGCCAGCAGCAAACCCGACAGGGAGAGAGTCAATGAGCAGTTCTTC.

This clonotype was observed a few times. The chain uses TRBV7-9 and TRBJ2-2; 12 positions agree with TRBD2. Unmatched junction bases numbered 7, after V lost 5 bases and J lost 3 bases. CDR1 SEHNR and CDR2 FQNEAQ come from the germline V gene (reference sequence). The CDR3 loop spans 17 amino acids. CDR3 sequence reads: CASSGLAGFRDTGELFF. DNA for the CDR3: TGTGCCAGCAGCGGACTAGCGGGGTTTAGGGACACCGGGGAGCTGTTTTTT.

The chain is built from TRBV30 and TRBJ2-5; TRBD2 matches at 12 bases. Germline CDR1 reads GTSNPN; CDR2 reads SVGIG (reference sequence). This CDR3 contains 16 residues. V shed 0 bases, J shed 4 bases, and the junction held 6 bases outside the gene matches. CDR3 amino acids: CAWSVGLAGSRETQYF. The CDR3 DNA reads as TGTGCCTGGAGTGTAGGACTAGCGGGGTCTCGAGAGACCCAGTACTTC.

The sample holds many counts of this clonotype. This chain joins TRBV6-5 and TRBJ2-3; 9 bases agree with TRBD2. V shed 3 bases, J shed 2 bases, and the junction held 6 bases outside the gene matches. CDR3 length: 16 amino acids. Germline V CDR1 and CDR2: MNHEY, SVGAGI. The CDR3: CASSYWLAGPTDTQYF. CDR3 in DNA: TGTGCCAGCAGTTATTGGCTAGCGGGGCCCACAGATACGCAGTATTTT.

This clonotype showed up just once. V and J are TRBV19 and TRBJ2-2; possibly TRBD2 for D (7 bases). Trimming removed 6 bases at V and 6 bases at J, with 20 bases between. This CDR3 spans 16 amino acids. CDR1 is LNHDA and CDR2 is SQIVND in the germline V gene (reference sequence). CDR3 sequence: CASSPAWGGNAGELFF. CDR3 in DNA: TGTGCCAGTAGCCCCGCCTGGGGGGGCAACGCCGGGGAGCTGTTTTTT.

There are a few counts of this clonotype. The chain links TRBV27 to TRBJ2-2; D unclear. Trimming took 5 bases from V and 7 from J, leaving 20 bases between them. CDR3 size: 16 residues. The V gene's germline CDR1 is MNHEY and CDR2 SMNVEV (reference sequence). The CDR3 protein is CASSGLVLLRHGELFF. The DNA of the CDR3 is TGTGCCAGCAGTGGCTTAGTACTCCTTAGGCACGGGGAGCTGTTTTTT.

This clonotype was seen only a few times. The rearrangement links TRBV7-9 to TRBJ2-7; perhaps D is TRBD1 or TRBD2 (5 bases each). This CDR3 has 14 residues. The V and J ends lost 3 bases and 0 bases respectively, with 9 bases between them. CDR1 and CDR2 from the germline V gene are SEHNR and FQNEAQ (reference sequence). As DNA, the CDR3 is TGTGCCAGCAGCTTCCCAGGGAGCTCCTACGAGCAGTACTTC. It translates to CASSFPGSSYEQYF.

The chain is built from TRBV6-2 or TRBV6-3 and TRBJ1-1; 7 bases are shared with TRBD1. The germline V gene has CDR1 MNHEY and CDR2 SVGEGT. V dropped 2 bases and J dropped 5; count of bases not matched to a gene: 14. The CDR3 has 17 residues. In nucleotides, the CDR3 is TGTGCCAGCAGTTACCCCTTTCGGACAGGCTGGGAGACTGAAGCTTTCTTT. This codes for CASSYPFRTGWETEAFF.

The chain couples TRBV7-2 to TRBJ2-5; perhaps D is TRBD1 or TRBD2 (5 bases each). Looked up from germline, CDR1 is SGHTA and CDR2 is FQGNSA. The CDR3 loop spans 14 amino acids. V was trimmed by 3 bases and J by 3 bases, leaving 11 bases between them. The CDR3 coding sequence is TGTGCCAGCAGCTTCGGGCTGGGGGAAGAGACCCAGTACTTC. Protein sequence: CASSFGLGEETQYF.

The chain joins TRBV12-5 to TRBJ1-5; possible D gene TRBD1, 5 bases. The CDR3 spans 13 residues. Trimming took off 7 bases at V and 4 bases at J, with 11 bases between the two ends. CDR1 LGHNT and CDR2 FRNRAP come from the germline V gene. This CDR3 is CASESGPNQPQHF. CDR3 nucleotides: TGTGCTAGTGAATCGGGGCCAAATCAGCCCCAGCATTTT. The full variable domain, with the rest looked up from reference TRBV12-5 and TRBJ1-5, is DARVTQTPRHKVTEMGQEVTMRCQPILGHNTVFWYRQTMMQGLELLAYFRNRAPLDDSGMPKDRFSAEMPDATLATLKIQPSEPRDSAVYFCASESGPNQPQHFGDGTRLSIL.

This clonotype was seen ten or more times. The CDR3 loop is CASSLSESSYNEQFF. CDR3 DNA sequence: TGTGCCAGCAGTTTAAGTGAGAGCTCCTACAATGAGCAGTTCTTC. The rearrangement joins TRBV12-3 or TRBV12-4 to TRBJ2-1; D is undetermined. This CDR3 comprises 15 residues. V was shortened by 2 bases and J by 0 bases, with 8 bases between the two germline ends.

The rearrangement joins TRBV6-2 or TRBV6-3 to TRBJ1-1; D unclear. The V end was cut by 6 bases, the J end by 4 bases, with 18 bases between. The CDR3 length is 15 residues. Germline assignment: CDR1 MNHEY and CDR2 SVGEGT. Here the CDR3 DNA reads TGTGCCAGCAGAGTCGGAGAGGGCTTTATCACTGAAGCTTTCTTT. Translated, it gives CASRVGEGFITEAFF.

This clonotype was found a few times. This sequence joins TRBV2 and TRBJ2-1; D is ambiguous. The germline V and J ends were trimmed by 6 bases and 6 bases, with 15 bases remaining between them. This CDR3 region has 14 residues. The germline V gene has CDR1 SNHLY and CDR2 FYNNEI. The CDR3 nucleotides read TGTGCCAGCAGGACGGAGCCCGGCGGCAATGAGCAGTTCTTC. It encodes CASRTEPGGNEQFF.

The chain joins TRBV20-1 to TRBJ2-3; D tentatively reads TRBD1 or TRBD2 (6 bases each). With 4 bases removed from V and 3 bases from J, the gap between germline ends came to 17 bases. CDR1 is DFQATT, CDR2 SNEGSKA, per germline (reference sequence). The CDR3 extends over 15 amino acids. CDR3 loop: CSAIRGQEGTDTQYF. As DNA, the CDR3 is TGCAGTGCTATACGGGGGCAGGAGGGAACAGATACGCAGTATTTT.

The genes are TRBV24-1 and TRBJ2-3; 7 bases line up with TRBD2. This CDR3 contains 14 residues. The V segment lost 2 bases and the J segment 7 bases; nucleotides outside the gene matches: 5. Per germline, CDR1 KGHDR and CDR2 SFDVKD. The chain's CDR3 is CATSDSDGGYTQYF. The CDR3 DNA is TGTGCCACCAGTGATTCGGACGGGGGGTATACGCAGTATTTT.

This clonotype was observed a few times. The CDR3 DNA is TGCAGTGCTCTCCCACCTAGCGGGGCCTCCTACGAGCAGTACTTC. This codes for CSALPPSGASYEQYF. The rearrangement uses TRBV20-1 and TRBJ2-7, with 9 positions matching TRBD2. CDR1 DFQATT and CDR2 SNEGSKA come from the germline V gene (reference sequence). V gave up 5 bases and J gave up 0 bases; unmatched junction bases: 8. There are 15 residues in the CDR3.

V is TRBV4-2 and J is TRBJ2-1; D is perhaps TRBD1 (5 bases). V was shortened by 1 base and J by 5 bases, with 18 bases between the two germline ends. This CDR3 region has 17 residues. Germline loops: CDR1 LGHNA, CDR2 YNFKEQ. The CDR3 DNA sequence: TGTGCCAGCAGCCAAGGACGCTCCCCGATAGGGGACAATGAGCAGTTCTTC. Translated: CASSQGRSPIGDNEQFF.

The chain uses TRBV20-1 and TRBJ2-7; 7 bases are shared with TRBD2. Losses at the gene ends were 6 bases for V and 0 bases for J; bases not matched to a gene: 5. Germline values: CDR1 DFQATT, CDR2 SNEGSKA (reference sequence). This CDR3 is 13 amino acids long. CDR3 sequence: CSAPRDYSYEQYF. The CDR3 coding sequence is TGCAGTGCCCCCCGGGACTACTCCTACGAGCAGTACTTC.

This clonotype has just a few counts. This rearrangement joins TRBV5-1 to TRBJ2-5, with a weak D call TRBD2 (5 bases). Trimming took 4 bases from V and 0 from J, leaving 25 bases between them. This CDR3 is built from 19 residues. Germline loops: CDR1 SGHRS, CDR2 YFSETQ. The chain's CDR3 is CASSPGSGLPPVYQETQYF. The CDR3 DNA follows: TGCGCCAGCAGCCCTGGCTCCGGACTTCCTCCTGTGTACCAAGAGACCCAGTACTTC.

This clonotype came up a few times. The gene calls are TRBV7-2 and TRBJ2-1, with D perhaps matching TRBD1 (5 bases). The CDR3 extends over 15 amino acids. V lost 3 bases and J 2 bases, leaving 11 bases between the germline ends. Germline V lookup: CDR1 SGHTA, CDR2 FQGNSA. DNA for the CDR3: TGTGCCAGCAGCTTCGACAGAGACGCCTACAATGAGCAGTTCTTC. Protein: CASSFDRDAYNEQFF. The entire variable domain, with the rest obtained from reference TRBV7-2 and TRBJ2-1, is as follows: GAGVSQSPSNKVTEKGKDVELRCDPISGHTALYWYRQSLGQGLEFLIYFQGNSAPDKSGLPSDRFSAERTGGSVSTLTIQRTQQEDSAVYLCASSFDRDAYNEQFFGPGTRLTVL.

This clonotype was detected only a few times. V usage is TRBV6-5 and J usage is TRBJ2-1; D not certain. V lost 8 bases and J 0 bases, leaving 5 bases between the germline ends. The CDR3 has 12 residues. Germline lookup yields CDR1 MNHEY and CDR2 SVGAGI. The CDR3 bases are TGTGCCAGCTACCGCTCCTACAATGAGCAGTTCTTC. Its protein product is CASYRSYNEQFF.

This clonotype was seen a handful of times. The chain joins TRBV6-5 to TRBJ2-3, with D perhaps matching TRBD1 (6 bases). Deletions cut 2 bases from V and 0 bases from J, with 9 bases between. The germline CDR1 and CDR2 sequences are MNHEY and SVGAGI. The CDR3 consists of 15 residues. The CDR3 protein is CASSYRDTSTDTQYF. In DNA, the CDR3 is TGTGCCAGCAGTTACAGGGACACCAGCACAGATACGCAGTATTTT.

The genes are TRBV27 and TRBJ2-7, with D maybe TRBD1 (7 bases). The CDR3 covers 13 residues. V dropped 8 bases and J dropped 5 bases, with 16 bases sitting between them. Per the germline V gene, CDR1 is MNHEY and CDR2 is SMNVEV (reference sequence). The CDR3 is CASGGTVYNEQYV. CDR3 coding DNA: TGTGCCAGCGGGGGGACAGTTTATAACGAGCAGTACGTC.

Many counts were recorded for this clonotype. The V call is TRBV7-6, the J call TRBJ2-3, with TRBD2 as a possible D gene (6 bases). From germline, CDR1 is SGHVS and CDR2 FNYEAQ. V was cut by 6 bases and J by 2 bases, with 12 bases left in between. The CDR3 loop spans 14 amino acids. Here the CDR3 reads CASRLGRNTDTQYF. The CDR3 DNA reads as TGTGCCAGCAGATTGGGGAGGAACACAGATACGCAGTATTTT.

This clonotype was counted only a few times. The CDR3 bases are TGTGCCAGCGGGGCAGGAGTATTCACTGAAGCTTTCTTT. This codes for CASGAGVFTEAFF. V gene TRBV6-5 combines with J gene TRBJ1-1; weak D call: TRBD1 (5 bases). From germline, CDR1 is MNHEY and CDR2 SVGAGI. With 8 bases removed from V and 4 bases from J, the gap between germline ends came to 14 bases. CDR3 length: 13 amino acids.

This clonotype showed up just a few times. The chain recombines TRBV24-1 with TRBJ2-1, with TRBD2 identical over 10 bases. Germline lookup yields CDR1 KGHDR and CDR2 SFDVKD. Trimming at V came to 6 bases and at J to 6 bases, leaving 4 bases not matched to a gene. This CDR3 has 14 residues. The CDR3 loop is CATSSGGAVNEQFF. CDR3 nucleotides: TGTGCCACCAGTAGCGGGGGGGCCGTCAATGAGCAGTTCTTC.

This clonotype was observed a few times. The chain couples TRBV11-2 to TRBJ2-1; 14 nucleotides match TRBD2. Germline V gives CDR1 SGHAT, CDR2 FQNNGV. The CDR3 is 16 residues long. Unmatched junction bases numbered 5, after V lost 5 bases and J lost 5 bases. In DNA, the CDR3 is TGTGCCAGCAGCCCAGGACTAGCGGGGGGACACAATGAGCAGTTCTTC. Amino acid sequence: CASSPGLAGGHNEQFF.